The 32 T cell receptor beta chains below were found in one sample sequenced in a study of blood T cell repertoires in COVID-19. Only in-frame clones appear in the TCRdb table, and some are missing; sequencing was by immunoSEQ multiplex PCR. The sample has approximately 200,000 clones, about 83% seen once. The material sequenced was peripheral blood. Receptors were obtained from a woman between 50 and 59 years old with acute or convalescent COVID-19.

The gene calls are TRBV7-9 and TRBJ2-7; possible D gene TRBD1, 5 bases. Trimming took 0 bases from V and 4 from J, leaving 25 bases between them. CDR1 and CDR2 from the germline V gene are SEHNR and FQNEAQ (reference sequence). The CDR3 is 19 residues long. CDR3 loop: CASSLARQGPSPASYEQYF. In DNA form, the CDR3 reads TGTGCCAGCAGCTTAGCTAGGCAGGGCCCTAGTCCCGCTTCATACGAGCAGTACTTC.

This chain joins TRBV4-2 and TRBJ2-3, with D possibly TRBD2 on 5 matching bases. Germline assignment: CDR1 LGHNA and CDR2 YNFKEQ. The V end lost 0 bases, the J end lost 2 bases, and 9 bases lay between the germline ends. CDR3 length equals 15 residues. The CDR3 DNA is TGTGCCAGCAGCCAAGAAGGACTGATCACAGATACGCAGTATTTT. Protein product: CASSQEGLITDTQYF.

This CDR3 reads CASSFGLYNEQFF. DNA for the CDR3: TGTGCCAGCAGCTTCGGACTATACAATGAGCAGTTCTTC. This chain joins TRBV7-2 and TRBJ2-1; TRBD2 might be the D (6 bases). Germline CDR1 reads SGHTA; CDR2 reads FQGNSA. The germline V and J ends were trimmed by 3 bases and 4 bases, with 7 bases remaining between them. CDR3 length equals 13 residues.

The chain joins TRBV6-2 or TRBV6-3 to TRBJ2-7; D unclear. V was pared by 2 bases and J by 2 bases, with 16 bases between. CDR3 size: 16 residues. CDR1 and CDR2 from the germline V gene are MNHEY and SVGEGT. The CDR3 DNA follows: TGTGCCAGCAGTTACATCCAGACTCTCCCAACCTACGAGCAGTACTTC. It translates to CASSYIQTLPTYEQYF.

The rearrangement uses TRBV28 and TRBJ1-6; D is unclear. The CDR3 is made up of 15 amino acids. Per germline, CDR1 MDHEN and CDR2 SYDVKM. Trimming took 6 bases from V and 2 from J, leaving 11 bases between them. CDR3 DNA sequence: TGTGCCAGCAGCTCCCCTCTAGCCTATAATTCACCCCTCCACTTT. Translating it yields CASSSPLAYNSPLHF.

The J gene is TRBJ2-7, the V gene TRBV5-6, with 8 nucleotides matching TRBD2. The CDR3 consists of 13 residues. J lost 7 bases, V lost 1 base, and 4 bases had no gene match. CDR1 is SGHDT and CDR2 is YYEEEE in the germline V gene. The CDR3 reads CASSLLAGEEQYF. The DNA for the CDR3 is TGTGCCAGCAGCTTGCTAGCGGGTGAAGAGCAGTACTTC.

V gene TRBV10-3 combines with J gene TRBJ2-2; D is possibly TRBD1 (5 bases). The V gene lost 3 bases and the J gene lost 6 bases, with 17 bases spanning the gap. The V gene's germline CDR1 is ENHRY and CDR2 SYGVKD. The CDR3 has 16 residues. CDR3 in DNA: TGTGCCATCAGTGAACGGGCGACAGCCCAAGCCGGGGAGCTGTTTTTT. Translating it yields CAISERATAQAGELFF.

This chain links TRBV7-2 with TRBJ2-2; D call uncertain. CDR3 size: 13 residues. In germline, CDR1 is SGHTA, CDR2 FQGNSA. Trimming removed 5 bases at V and 3 bases at J, with 7 bases between. CDR3: CASSVDYTGELFF. In DNA, the CDR3 is TGTGCCAGCAGCGTAGACTACACCGGGGAGCTGTTTTTT.

The J gene is TRBJ1-4, the V gene TRBV5-1, with 9 bases fitting TRBD1. The CDR3 covers 15 residues. Per germline, CDR1 SGHRS and CDR2 YFSETQ. Trimming took 0 bases from V and 6 from J; bases not matched to a gene: 3. In DNA, the CDR3 is TGCGCCAGCAGCTTGGATGGGACAGGGTATGAAAAACTGTTTTTT. As protein: CASSLDGTGYEKLFF. Full variable domain (missing parts from reference TRBV5-1 and TRBJ1-4): KAGVTQTPRYLIKTRGQQVTLSCSPISGHRSVSWYQQTPGQGLQFLFEYFSETQRNKGNFPGRFSGRQFSNSRSEMNVSTLELGDSALYLCASSLDGTGYEKLFFGSGTQLSVL.

The V call is TRBV7-2, the J call TRBJ2-1, with 11 bases matching TRBD2. CDR1 and CDR2 (germline): SGHTA, FQGNSA. V was clipped by 1 base and J by 8 bases; unmatched bases: 7. The CDR3 length is 16 residues. CDR3: CASSLGVSGGAHEQFF. The DNA of the CDR3 is TGTGCCAGCAGCTTAGGTGTTAGCGGGGGGGCGCATGAGCAGTTCTTC.

The chain joins TRBV6-4 to TRBJ2-1; 10 bases map to TRBD2. J was trimmed by 4 bases and V by 8 bases; bases with no gene match: 2. Looked up from germline, CDR1 is MRHNA and CDR2 is SNTAGT. The CDR3 contains 13 residues. The CDR3 nucleotides read TGTGCCAGCCAGCGGGAGGGTTACAATGAGCAGTTCTTC. Protein sequence: CASQREGYNEQFF.

In this sample, this clone turned up once. The chain has TRBV5-1 and TRBJ1-2, with unresolved D. Trimming shortened V by 4 bases and J by 8 bases, and 15 bases separated the two germline ends. This CDR3 contains 13 residues. Looked up from germline, CDR1 is SGHRS and CDR2 is YFSETQ. The CDR3 here is CASSLYGREGYTF. In DNA, the CDR3 is TGCGCCAGCAGCCTCTATGGGAGGGAAGGCTACACCTTC. Filled out from reference TRBV5-1 and TRBJ1-2, the complete variable domain reads KAGVTQTPRYLIKTRGQQVTLSCSPISGHRSVSWYQQTPGQGLQFLFEYFSETQRNKGNFPGRFSGRQFSNSRSEMNVSTLELGDSALYLCASSLYGREGYTFGSGTRLTVV.

The V gene is TRBV21-1, the J gene TRBJ1-2; the listed D gene, TRBD1, was not tested against the DNA. TRBV21-1 represents a pseudogene. The CDR3 is made up of 16 amino acids. This CDR3 reads CASSKETWDSNYGYTF. The CDR3 nucleotides are TGTGCCAGCAGCAAAGAAACTTGGGACAGCAACTATGGCTACACCTTC.

The chain recombines TRBV19 with TRBJ1-2; TRBD1 matches 12 bases. Germline CDR1 is LNHDA and CDR2 is SQIVND (reference sequence). With 7 bases clipped from V and 0 bases from J, the junction kept 12 bases outside the gene matches. This CDR3 spans 18 amino acids. The CDR3 DNA is TGTGCCAGTACCCCTCTCCGGGACAGGGGGCTATCTAACTATGGCTACACCTTC. Translating it yields CASTPLRDRGLSNYGYTF.

The V call is TRBV13, the J call TRBJ2-3; 13 bases are a match to TRBD2. The germline V gene encodes CDR1 PRHDT and CDR2 FYEKMQ (reference sequence). The CDR3 has 16 residues. V gave up 3 bases and J gave up 4 bases; unmatched junction bases: 4. The CDR3 DNA follows: TGTGCCAGCAGCTTTCGACTAGCGGGGGGTGCAGATACGCAGTATTTT. Encoded protein: CASSFRLAGGADTQYF.

V and J are TRBV7-9 and TRBJ2-7, with D possibly being TRBD1 (5 bases). V shed 1 base and J shed 3 bases, with 19 bases lying between them. The germline V gene encodes CDR1 SEHNR and CDR2 FQNEAQ (reference sequence). This CDR3 comprises 17 residues. The CDR3 DNA follows: TGTGCCAGCAGCTTAGGGTCTAGGCAGGGATCTCTCTACGAGCAGTACTTC. It yields the protein CASSLGSRQGSLYEQYF.

V gene TRBV5-5 combines with J gene TRBJ2-3, with 9 bases matching TRBD2. This CDR3 spans 15 amino acids. V shed 6 bases, J shed 5 bases, and the junction held 10 bases outside the gene matches. Germline V gene lookup returns CDR1 SGHKS and CDR2 YYEKEE (reference sequence). Here the CDR3 reads CASKGLAGQEDTQYF. The CDR3 nucleotides read TGTGCCAGCAAGGGGCTAGCGGGGCAGGAAGATACGCAGTATTTT.

A remark on this clone: Different DNA sequences within this sample yield the same CDR3. The chain joins TRBV28 to TRBJ1-2; 7 bases are a match to TRBD1. Germline V gene sequence: CDR1 MDHEN, CDR2 SYDVKM. CDR3 length: 13 amino acids. The trim removed 3 bases at V and 4 bases at J, leaving 2 bases unmatched. In DNA form, the CDR3 reads TGTGCCAGCAGTTTGGACAGGATCTATGGCTACACCTTC. Protein: CASSLDRIYGYTF.

This clone appeared once. V and J are TRBV24-1 and TRBJ2-2, with 10 bases matching TRBD2. The germline gives CDR1 KGHDR, CDR2 SFDVKD. The CDR3 covers 15 residues. The junction had 4 bases not matched to a gene; V was cut back by 7 bases and J by 3 bases. The CDR3 nucleotides read TGTGCCACCAGGGCCGGACTAGCGGACACCGGGGAGCTGTTTTTT. This gives the protein CATRAGLADTGELFF.

The chain has TRBV7-2 and TRBJ2-3; a weak D match, TRBD2 (5 bases). V was trimmed by 1 base and J by 8 bases, leaving 7 bases between them. CDR1 SGHTA and CDR2 FQGNSA come from the germline V gene. This CDR3 is built from 12 residues. The DNA of the CDR3 is TGTGCCAGCAGCTTAGATCGGGGTACGCAGTATTTT. This encodes CASSLDRGTQYF.

CDR3 DNA: TGTGCCACCAAATTAGACCCCGGAGGCTACGAGCAGTACTTC. Its translation is CATKLDPGGYEQYF. This chain uses TRBV10-3 with TRBJ2-7, with D perhaps matching TRBD2 (5 bases). Trimming removed 10 bases at V and 3 bases at J, with 19 bases between. In germline, CDR1 is ENHRY, CDR2 SYGVKD. The CDR3 spans 14 residues.

This rearrangement joins TRBV21-1 to TRBJ2-7; no DNA check was done on the table's D call, TRBD2. TRBV21-1 has pseudogene status. The CDR3 length is 16 residues. The CDR3 DNA follows: TGTGCCAGCAGCAACCGTTCCGGGGGTGGGGTCTACGAGCAGTACTTC. Residues: CASSNRSGGGVYEQYF.

The V gene is TRBV5-1, the J gene TRBJ1-5; 7 bases fit TRBD1. The CDR3 covers 15 residues. V lost 0 bases, J lost 3 bases, and 3 bases stayed unmatched. Germline V lookup: CDR1 SGHRS, CDR2 YFSETQ. CDR3 nucleotides: TGCGCCAGCAGCTTGGGACAGGGATACAATCAGCCCCAGCATTTT. This gives the protein CASSLGQGYNQPQHF.

V gene TRBV28 combines with J gene TRBJ2-5, with D perhaps TRBD2 (5 bases). V dropped 7 bases and J dropped 3 bases, with 12 bases sitting between them. The CDR3 has 13 amino acids. Germline CDR1 reads MDHEN; CDR2 reads SYDVKM. CDR3 sequence reads: CASIGGPKETQYF. The CDR3 nucleotides are TGTGCCAGCATCGGCGGGCCTAAAGAGACCCAGTACTTC.

The chain is built from TRBV28 and TRBJ1-3; a weak D match, TRBD1 (6 bases). The CDR3 runs to 14 residues. V was pared by 2 bases and J by 2 bases, with 7 bases between. Per the germline V gene, CDR1 is MDHEN and CDR2 is SYDVKM. CDR3 bases: TGTGCCAGCAGTTTAACAGGGACTGGAAACACCATATATTTT. It encodes CASSLTGTGNTIYF.

The J gene is TRBJ2-5, the V gene TRBV4-1, with TRBD2 as a possible D gene (6 bases). CDR3 length: 16 amino acids. V was shortened by 4 bases and J by 0 bases, with 15 bases between the two germline ends. The germline V gene has CDR1 MGHRA and CDR2 YSYEKL. The CDR3 DNA reads TGCGCCAGCAGCCGTGGGAGGTCGGTTTACCAAGAGACCCAGTACTTC. It is translated as CASSRGRSVYQETQYF.

The rearrangement uses TRBV27 and TRBJ2-2, with D possibly TRBD2 on 6 matching bases. The CDR3 sequence is 17 residues long. V was shortened by 3 bases and J by 1 base, with 15 bases between the two germline ends. Germline-derived CDR1 and CDR2 are MNHEY and SMNVEV (reference sequence). The CDR3 loop is CASSFGGPSVNTGELFF. CDR3 coding DNA: TGTGCCAGCAGTTTCGGGGGACCCTCCGTGAACACCGGGGAGCTGTTTTTT.

V and J are TRBV19 and TRBJ2-2; 9 positions match TRBD1. Germline V gene data show CDR1 as LNHDA and CDR2 as SQIVND (reference sequence). With V trimmed by 6 bases and J by 6 bases, 11 bases remained unmatched. The CDR3 is 16 amino acids. This CDR3 reads CASRQIRDRVAGELFF. CDR3 bases: TGTGCCAGTAGACAAATCCGGGACAGGGTTGCCGGGGAGCTGTTTTTT.

The chain uses TRBV7-9 and TRBJ2-3, with D hard to call. V was clipped by 4 bases and J by 4 bases, with 6 bases between them. The CDR3 has 12 amino acids. CDR1 is SEHNR, CDR2 FQNEAQ, per germline (reference sequence). CDR3 in DNA: TGTGCCAGCAGCTACAGCCCAGATACGCAGTATTTT. It specifies CASSYSPDTQYF. Variable domain in full (rest from reference TRBV7-9 and TRBJ2-3): DTGVSQNPRHKITKRGQNVTFRCDPISEHNRLYWYRQTLGQGPEFLTYFQNEAQLEKSRLLSDRFSAERPKGSFSTLEIQRTEQGDSAMYLCASSYSPDTQYFGPGTRLTVL.

CDR3 residues: CASSSDSSGANVLTF. CDR3 in DNA: TGTGCCAGCAGTTCGGACAGCTCTGGGGCCAACGTCCTGACTTTC. V and J are TRBV28 and TRBJ2-6, with D possibly being TRBD1 (6 bases). V was pared by 4 bases and J by 0 bases, with 7 bases between. CDR3 length equals 15 residues. CDR1 and CDR2 from the germline V gene are MDHEN and SYDVKM.

The chain couples TRBV4-1 to TRBJ2-3; the D gene is possibly TRBD2 (6 bases). Trimming pared 2 bases from V and 13 bases from J, leaving 16 bases between. CDR1 is MGHRA and CDR2 is YSYEKL in the germline V gene. CDR3 length: 13 amino acids. Here the CDR3 DNA reads TGCGCCAGCAGCCAACAACCGGGGGACTTGGAGTATTTT. Translated, it gives CASSQQPGDLEYF.

V usage is TRBV18 and J usage is TRBJ2-5; TRBD2 matches at 15 bases. The CDR3 extends over 17 amino acids. V shed 1 base, J shed 3 bases, and the junction held 3 bases outside the gene matches. Germline V CDR1 and CDR2: KGHSH, LQKENI. CDR3 protein: CASSPRTSGGAEETQYF. The CDR3 DNA reads TGTGCCAGCTCACCACGGACTAGCGGGGGGGCTGAAGAGACCCAGTACTTC.